The table lists the clone carrying this T cell receptor (beta chain) with a few counts. Original analysis: By means of reference gene primer amplification, nucleated cell counts were estimated. Here immunoSEQ multiplex PCR was the method, and the copy in TCRdb shows in-frame clones only, minus some. That table is the source of V, J and clone size, and D and trimming were worked out from the DNA. The table lists around 100,000 clones, around 72% of them singletons. The data derive from a study of blood T cell repertoires in COVID-19. For the study at large: Donors in the United States, Italy and Spain gave samples during acute or convalescent COVID-19. Sample material is recorded as cDNA or gDNA derived from T cells, B-cell-depleted T cells, or PBMCs.

Patients in Seattle were enrolled during active infection, then followed longitudinally. In germline, CDR1 is WNHNN, CDR2 SYGVQD (reference sequence). The V and J ends lost 3 bases and 8 bases respectively, with 14 bases between them. This CDR3 spans 14 amino acids. The V call is TRBV10-1, the J call TRBJ1-5, with D unclear. The sequence was collected from a man aged 65 to 79 with COVID-19, enrolled during active disease. The sequencing input was peripheral blood. The CDR3 spells CASSEEDPGEPQHF. Written as DNA, the CDR3 is TGCGCCAGCAGTGAAGAGGACCCCGGGGAGCCCCAGCATTTT.